These T cell receptor beta chains were read from a single sample in a study of shared clonotypes between healthy human individuals. The method was immunoSEQ multiplex PCR; TCRdb's version includes in-frame clones alone and lacks a portion of them. The sample consists of 2 million to 2.5 million clones, 90% to 96% of them appearing once. The source material was naive CD4+ T cells sorted from blood. Receptor source: a man aged 18 to 30 in good health. Each CDR3 is given with its conserved first and last residue. Each record gives: J gene, clone size, D gene, V gene, CDR3 protein, CDR3 DNA. D genes are given only for firm matches. Rows give clone size only sometimes, using once, few, many, or a class for an expanded clone.

j_gene: TRBJ2-7
abundance: NA
d_gene: NA
v_gene: TRBV19
CDR3aa: CASRTRDSYEQYF
CDR3nt: TGTGCCAGTAGAACCCGGGATAGCTACGAGCAGTACTTC

j_gene: TRBJ2-7
abundance: NA
d_gene: NA
v_gene: TRBV6-1
CDR3aa: CASSVSGQTSYEQYF
CDR3nt: TGTGCCAGCAGTGTGTCTGGGCAGACCTCCTACGAGCAGTACTTC

j_gene: TRBJ2-7
abundance: NA
d_gene: NA
v_gene: TRBV7-2
CDR3aa: CASSLQGEATYEQYF
CDR3nt: TGTGCCAGCAGCTTACAGGGGGAGGCCACCTACGAGCAGTACTTC

j_gene: TRBJ2-5
abundance: NA
d_gene: TRBD1
v_gene: TRBV28
CDR3aa: CASSYRGPGETQYF
CDR3nt: TGTGCCAGCAGTTACAGGGGGCCGGGGGAGACCCAGTACTTC

j_gene: TRBJ1-2
abundance: NA
d_gene: NA
v_gene: TRBV19
CDR3aa: CASSPIERIGGYTF
CDR3nt: TGTGCCAGTAGTCCTATTGAGCGGATCGGTGGCTACACCTTC

j_gene: TRBJ1-5
abundance: NA
d_gene: NA
v_gene: TRBV19
CDR3aa: CASSIEINQPQHF
CDR3nt: TGTGCCAGTAGTATTGAGATCAATCAGCCCCAGCATTTT

j_gene: TRBJ1-2
abundance: NA
d_gene: TRBD1
v_gene: TRBV2
CDR3aa: CASSETGGAGGYGYTF
CDR3nt: TGTGCCAGCAGTGAAACAGGGGGCGCGGGAGGCTATGGCTACACCTTC

j_gene: TRBJ1-3
abundance: NA
d_gene: NA
v_gene: TRBV6-5
CDR3aa: CASSYSTDSGNTIYF
CDR3nt: TGTGCCAGCAGTTACTCGACTGACTCTGGAAACACCATATATTTT

j_gene: TRBJ2-7
abundance: NA
d_gene: NA
v_gene: TRBV6-5
CDR3aa: CASSYGTGAPYEQYF
CDR3nt: TGTGCCAGCAGTTATGGAACCGGGGCCCCGTACGAGCAGTACTTC

j_gene: TRBJ2-7
abundance: NA
d_gene: NA
v_gene: TRBV21-1
CDR3aa: CASSIPSDTHCDRASREQYF
CDR3nt: TGTGCCAGCAGCATACCATCAGACACCCATTGTGATAGGGCGAGCCGGGAGCAGTACTTC

j_gene: TRBJ2-1
abundance: NA
d_gene: NA
v_gene: TRBV28
CDR3aa: CASSLNNEQFF
CDR3nt: TGTGCCAGCAGTTTAAACAATGAGCAGTTCTTC

j_gene: TRBJ2-1
abundance: NA
d_gene: NA
v_gene: TRBV5-4
CDR3aa: CASRRLISTYNEQFF
CDR3nt: TGTGCCAGCAGGAGACTTATATCCACCTACAATGAGCAGTTCTTC

j_gene: TRBJ2-5
abundance: NA
d_gene: TRBD2
v_gene: TRBV9
CDR3aa: CASSVGRAGVKETQYF
CDR3nt: TGTGCCAGCAGCGTAGGTCGAGCGGGGGTGAAAGAGACCCAGTACTTC

j_gene: TRBJ1-1
abundance: NA
d_gene: NA
v_gene: TRBV9
CDR3aa: CASSVGWNTEAFF
CDR3nt: TGTGCCAGCAGCGTGGGGTGGAACACTGAAGCTTTCTTT

j_gene: TRBJ1-1
abundance: NA
d_gene: NA
v_gene: TRBV5-4
CDR3aa: CASSLSGDTEAFF
CDR3nt: TGTGCCAGCAGCTTATCAGGGGACACTGAAGCTTTCTTT

j_gene: TRBJ1-6
abundance: NA
d_gene: TRBD1
v_gene: TRBV5-4
CDR3aa: CASHRDSDNSPLHF
CDR3nt: TGTGCCAGCCACCGGGACAGCGATAATTCACCCCTCCACTTT

j_gene: TRBJ1-5
abundance: NA
d_gene: NA
v_gene: TRBV19
CDR3aa: CASSTQGPQHF
CDR3nt: TGTGCCAGTAGTACCCAGGGGCCCCAGCATTTT

j_gene: TRBJ1-2
abundance: NA
d_gene: NA
v_gene: TRBV28
CDR3aa: CASRQEGVDGYTF
CDR3nt: TGTGCCAGCAGGCAGGAAGGCGTGGATGGCTACACCTTC

j_gene: TRBJ2-5
abundance: once
d_gene: NA
v_gene: TRBV5-5
CDR3aa: CASSSPGQETQYF
CDR3nt: TGTGCCAGCAGCTCCCCGGGACAAGAGACCCAGTACTTC

j_gene: TRBJ1-2
abundance: NA
d_gene: NA
v_gene: TRBV6-1
CDR3aa: CASSEGTLASRGYTF
CDR3nt: TGTGCCAGCAGTGAAGGCACTCTGGCTAGTAGGGGCTACACCTTC